The rows below give T cell receptor beta chains drawn from one sample of a study of breast tumors, draining lymph nodes, adjacent tissues. TCRdb reanalysed the multiplex PCR reads using MiXCR and keeps one entry per CDR3 protein. This sample has fewer than 150,000 distinct CDR3 sequences; about 20% occur once, and the top ten carry 2.2%. What was sequenced was axillary lymph node tissue. Every receptor here comes from a female donor with breast cancer. Some clones in this sample may be carry-over from other donors' samples. The CDR3 runs from the conserved cysteine through the conserved F or W. Each record gives: D gene, J gene, V gene, clone size, CDR3 DNA, CDR3 protein. A D gene is named only where the DNA matches it firmly. Not every row has a clone size; where given, it reads once, few, many or a size class.

TRBD1 | TRBJ1-5 | TRBV5-1 | few | TGCGCCAGCAGCTTGGAGACAGGGGATCAGCCCCAGCATTTT | CASSLETGDQPQHF
TRBD2 | TRBJ2-3 | TRBV4-1 | many | TGCGCCAGCAGCCAAGCCTCTGGACTAGTAACAGATACGCAGTATTTT | CASSQASGLVTDTQYF
- | TRBJ2-2 | TRBV9 | - | TGTGCCGGCAGCCCCACCGGGACCTCGAACACCGGGGAGCTGTTTTTT | CAGSPTGTSNTGELFF
- | TRBJ2-1 | TRBV7-2 | many | TGTGCCAGCAGCACCGACTATGAAGTGTACAATGAGCAGTTCTTC | CASSTDYEVYNEQFF
TRBD2 | TRBJ2-1 | TRBV6-5 | - | TGTGCCAGCCTCGGGAGCGGGAGAGCCAATAAGCAGTTCTTC | CASLGSGRANKQFF
TRBD2 | TRBJ2-7 | TRBV5-4 | - | TGTACCAGCAGCTTCCTAGCGGGAGCATCGTACGAGCAGTACTTC | CTSSFLAGASYEQYF
TRBD1 | TRBJ2-1 | TRBV7-6 | many | TGTGCCAGCAGCCCCAAAATGGCCGACAGGGGGCACCTAGACGATGAGCAGTTCTTC | CASSPKMADRGHLDDEQFF
TRBD1 | TRBJ1-2 | TRBV4-1 | few | TGCGCCAGCAGCCAAGAGGGGGGCCGGACAGGGGACTATGGCTACACCTTC | CASSQEGGRTGDYGYTF
- | TRBJ2-6 | TRBV4-2 | many | TGTGCCAGCAGCCAGGACAGGGACTACTCTGGGGCCAACGTCCTGACTTTC | CASSQDRDYSGANVLTF
- | TRBJ1-1 | TRBV7-9 | - | TGTGCCAGCAGCCCCTTAGCGAACACTGAAGCTTTCTTT | CASSPLANTEAFF
- | TRBJ1-6 | TRBV6-1 | many | TGTGCCAGCAGTGAAAGGCCCGGGTCCGGGAATTCACCCCTCCACTTT | CASSERPGSGNSPLHF
- | TRBJ1-4 | TRBV12-5 | many | TGTGCTAGTGGTTTGTCAAGGGGTGGTGGTGAAAAACTGTTTTTT | CASGLSRGGGEKLFF
- | TRBJ1-3 | TRBV10-3 | many | TGTGCCATCAGGTCTGAAAGCGCCATATATTTT | CAIRSESAIYF
- | TRBJ2-7 | TRBV13 | many | TGTGCCACCAAAGAACAGGGCTACGAGCAGTACTTC | CATKEQGYEQYF
TRBD2 | TRBJ2-5 | TRBV4-2 | few | TGTGCCAGCAGCCAAGTGGGTGTGGCGGGAGAGGAAGAGACCCAGTACTTC | CASSQVGVAGEEETQYF
- | TRBJ2-5 | TRBV7-6 | many | TGTGCCAGCAGCTTATATTCCGGGAGAGAGACCCAGTACTTC | CASSLYSGRETQYF
- | TRBJ2-1 | TRBV4-1 | many | TGCGCCAGCAGCCAAGCGGACGGATACAATGAGCAGTTCTTC | CASSQADGYNEQFF
- | TRBJ2-7 | TRBV6-1 | many | TGTGCCAGCAGTGAATTTAACCCCCTGGAGCAGTACTTC | CASSEFNPLEQYF
- | TRBJ2-1 | TRBV4-1 | many | TGCGCCAGCACCAGGGCGTCTAGCTCCTACAATGAGCAGTTCTTC | CASTRASSSYNEQFF
- | TRBJ2-1 | TRBV20-1 | many | TGCAGTGCAAACACCGGTCAGCGGCCCGACAATGAGCAGTTCTTC | CSANTGQRPDNEQFF
- | TRBJ2-5 | TRBV20-1 | many | TGCAGTGCTAGAGATCAGGGGCAAGAGACCCAGTACTTC | CSARDQGQETQYF
TRBD2 | TRBJ2-7 | TRBV7-2 | many | TGTGCCAGCAGCTCCCCGGGGTTAGCGGGATCCTACGAGCAGTACTTC | CASSSPGLAGSYEQYF
TRBD2 | TRBJ2-2 | TRBV4-2 | many | TGTGCCAGCAGCCAAGAACTAGCGGGACCCGGGGAGCTGTTTTTT | CASSQELAGPGELFF
- | TRBJ2-7 | TRBV6-5 | many | TGTGCCAGCAGTCGAGAGATGGCGGGGAGCTCCTACGAGCAGTACTTC | CASSREMAGSSYEQYF
TRBD2 | TRBJ2-1 | TRBV7-3 | many | TGTGCCAGCAGCTTAAGCTTCGGCGGGAGGGGCAATGAGCAGTTCTTC | CASSLSFGGRGNEQFF
- | TRBJ1-3 | TRBV27 | few | TGTGCCAGCAGTTATGACTCTGGAAACACCATATATTTT | CASSYDSGNTIYF
TRBD2 | TRBJ2-1 | TRBV20-1 | many | TGCAGTGCTCCTCTGACTAGCTCCCTAGCCGGGCAGTTCTTC | CSAPLTSSLAGQFF
- | TRBJ1-5 | TRBV28 | few | TGTGCCAGCAGTCCGCCGACCAACAGGGTAGGGAATCAGCCCCAGCATTTT | CASSPPTNRVGNQPQHF
TRBD2 | TRBJ2-1 | TRBV6-1 | - | TGTGCCAGCAGTGTGAAGCAGCCGGGACTAGCGGGAGCCCACAATGAGCAGTTCTTC | CASSVKQPGLAGAHNEQFF